This entry concerns a single T cell receptor beta chain. This sample stems from a study of blood T cell repertoires in COVID-19. Here immunoSEQ multiplex PCR was the method, and the copy in TCRdb shows in-frame clones only, minus some. The repertoire has 150,000 to 200,000 clones, under 90% of them found once; the top ten carry roughly 14%. V trimming: 4 bases; J trimming: 3 bases; junction bases outside the gene matches: 6. The length of the CDR3 is 14 residues. From germline, CDR1 is SGHKS and CDR2 YYEKEE (reference sequence). The TCR was taken from a woman aged 70-85 years with COVID-19, enrolled during active disease. The J gene is TRBJ2-7, the V gene TRBV5-5; 8 positions agree with TRBD1. The sequenced material came from peripheral blood. The CDR3 nucleotides are TGTGCCAGCAGCCAAGGACAGGGAAACTACGAGCAGTACGTC. As protein: CASSQGQGNYEQYV.